Following are 8 T cell receptor beta chains from one sample sequenced in a study of control samples from healthy donors and cancer patients (dated by TCRdb to 2020 to 2021). The method was the immunoSEQ multiplex PCR assay. Drawn from immuneACCESS, this table holds only the in-frame rearrangements with V and J called that TCRdb kept. Clones are partly lost; checked studies trace under half to an unresolved V gene and leave the rest unexplained. The sample table holds tens of thousands of clones, of which about 80% were seen once. Jointly, the top ten make up 25% to 30% of the sample. Sequencing was performed on PBMCs. The source is a man in his 60s with head and neck cancer.

The genes are TRBV4-1 and TRBJ2-7; either TRBD1 or TRBD2 may fit D (6 bases each). CDR3 length equals 15 residues. V was clipped by 5 bases and J by 3 bases, with 17 bases between them. Germline CDR1 and CDR2: MGHRA and YSYEKL. The CDR3 region has the DNA TGCGCCAGCAGCTCCCTTGGAGGGGGTCTCTACGAGCAGTACTTC. It codes for CASSSLGGGLYEQYF.

CDR3: CASSPIGTEFLKMETQYF. The DNA of the CDR3 is TGTGCCAGCAGCCCCATCGGGACGGAGTTTCTCAAGATGGAGACCCAGTACTTC. This sequence joins TRBV13 and TRBJ2-5; D may be TRBD1 or TRBD2 (5 bases each). The CDR3 has 18 amino acids. Germline CDR1 PRHDT, CDR2 FYEKMQ (reference sequence). The V end lost 5 bases, the J end lost 5 bases, and 27 bases lay between the germline ends. Full variable domain (missing parts from reference TRBV13 and TRBJ2-5): AAGVIQSPRHLIKEKRETATLKCYPIPRHDTVYWYQQGPGQDPQFLISFYEKMQSDKGSIPDRFSAQQFSDYHSELNMSSLELGDSALYFCASSPIGTEFLKMETQYFGPGTRLLVL.

This chain joins TRBV5-1 and TRBJ1-1; 9 bases are shared with TRBD1. Germline trimming cut 1 base from V and 6 bases from J; bases unmatched to any gene: 7. Germline V gene data show CDR1 as SGHRS and CDR2 as YFSETQ. The length of the CDR3 is 15 residues. CDR3: CASSLRYDRGAEAFF. DNA for the CDR3: TGCGCCAGCAGCTTGAGGTACGACAGGGGGGCTGAAGCTTTCTTT.

This chain connects TRBV4-1 to TRBJ2-2; 9 positions match TRBD1. CDR1 MGHRA and CDR2 YSYEKL come from the germline V gene. Trimming cost V 0 bases and J 4 bases; bases outside gene matches: 3. The CDR3 length is 16 residues. The CDR3: CASSQEGTGSTGELFF. In DNA, the CDR3 is TGCGCCAGCAGCCAAGAAGGGACAGGGAGCACCGGGGAGCTGTTTTTT.

The chain uses TRBV27 and TRBJ2-1; D is uncertain. This CDR3 contains 13 residues. Trimming stripped 2 bases from V and 6 bases from J, with 8 bases between. CDR1 is MNHEY, CDR2 SMNVEV, per germline (reference sequence). The CDR3 bases are TGTGCCAGCAGTTTAGGCACCCCCAATGAGCAGTTCTTC. It yields the protein CASSLGTPNEQFF.

This chain joins TRBV4-1 and TRBJ2-6; TRBD1 is a possible D gene (6 bases). V was cut by 2 bases and J by 0 bases, with 14 bases left in between. The CDR3 totals 18 residues. Germline CDR1 reads MGHRA; CDR2 reads YSYEKL. DNA for the CDR3: TGCGCCAGCAGCCAAAGCCCGACAGGCAGCTCTGGGGCCAACGTCCTGACTTTC. As protein: CASSQSPTGSSGANVLTF.

This clone was seen once. The chain has TRBV27 and TRBJ2-2, with D possibly matching TRBD2 (6 bases). The V and J ends lost 8 bases and 7 bases respectively, with 17 bases between them. This CDR3 comprises 14 residues. Germline V gives CDR1 MNHEY, CDR2 SMNVEV (reference sequence). For the CDR3, the DNA is TGTGCCAGCTACCCCGGGGGAATGGGCGGGGAGCTGTTTTTT. Amino acid sequence: CASYPGGMGGELFF.

This sequence joins TRBV2 and TRBJ2-5, with 8 nucleotides matching TRBD2. CDR3 size: 15 residues. Germline V gene sequence: CDR1 SNHLY, CDR2 FYNNEI. Trimming cost V 3 bases and J 3 bases; bases outside gene matches: 6. The CDR3 protein is CASSDAAGDKETQYF. The CDR3 DNA is TGTGCCAGCAGTGATGCAGCGGGGGATAAAGAGACCCAGTACTTC. Filled out from reference TRBV2 and TRBJ2-5, the complete variable domain reads EPEVTQTPSHQVTQMGQEVILRCVPISNHLYFYWYRQILGQKVEFLVSFYNNEISEKSEIFDDQFSVERPDGSNFTLKIRSTKLEDSAMYFCASSDAAGDKETQYFGPGTRLLVL.